This T cell receptor beta chain was captured by sequencing in a study of T cell responses to AZD1222 COVID-19 vaccine. V was clipped by 4 bases and J by 2 bases, with 12 bases between them. There are 15 residues in the CDR3. Per germline, CDR1 MNHEY and CDR2 SMNVEV (reference sequence). Produced via immunoSEQ multiplex PCR; TCRdb's table is partial and in-frame only. The table has roughly 45,000 clones, 80% to 85% seen once. The sequencing used peripheral blood, collected 28 days after the second AZD1222 dose. The chain joins TRBV27 to TRBJ1-3; D is undetermined. This clonotype originated in an adult who received the AZD1222 COVID-19 vaccine. The CDR3 coding sequence is TGTGCCAGCAGTTCCGAACTGAGAACTGGAAACACCATATATTTT. It codes for CASSSELRTGNTIYF.